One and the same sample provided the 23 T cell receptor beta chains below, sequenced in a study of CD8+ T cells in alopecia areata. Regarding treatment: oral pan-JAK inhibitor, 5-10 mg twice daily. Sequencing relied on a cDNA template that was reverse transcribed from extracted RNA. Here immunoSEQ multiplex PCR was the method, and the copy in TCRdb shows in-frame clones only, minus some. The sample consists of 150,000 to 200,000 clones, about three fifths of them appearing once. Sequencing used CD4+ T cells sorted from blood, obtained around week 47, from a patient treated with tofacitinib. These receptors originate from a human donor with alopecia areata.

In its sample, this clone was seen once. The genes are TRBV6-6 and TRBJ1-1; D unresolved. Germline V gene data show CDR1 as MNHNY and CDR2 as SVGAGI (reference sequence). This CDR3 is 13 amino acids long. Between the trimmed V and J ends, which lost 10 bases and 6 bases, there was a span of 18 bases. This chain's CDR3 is CAITDGVMAEAFF. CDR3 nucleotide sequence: TGTGCCATCACGGACGGGGTTATGGCTGAAGCTTTCTTT.

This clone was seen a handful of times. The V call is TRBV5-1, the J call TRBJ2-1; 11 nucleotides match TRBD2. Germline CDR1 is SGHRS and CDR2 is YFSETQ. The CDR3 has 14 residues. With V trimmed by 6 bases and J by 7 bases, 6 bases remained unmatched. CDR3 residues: CASKDSGGANEQFF. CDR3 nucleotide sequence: TGCGCCAGCAAGGATAGCGGGGGGGCGAATGAGCAGTTCTTC. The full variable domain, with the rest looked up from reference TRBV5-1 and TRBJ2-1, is KAGVTQTPRYLIKTRGQQVTLSCSPISGHRSVSWYQQTPGQGLQFLFEYFSETQRNKGNFPGRFSGRQFSNSRSEMNVSTLELGDSALYLCASKDSGGANEQFFGPGTRLTVL.

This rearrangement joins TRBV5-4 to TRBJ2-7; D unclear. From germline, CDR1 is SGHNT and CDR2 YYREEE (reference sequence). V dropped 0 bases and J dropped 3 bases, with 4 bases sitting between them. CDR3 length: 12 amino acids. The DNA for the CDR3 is TGTGCCAGCAGCTTGGATCACTACGAGCAGTACTTC. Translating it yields CASSLDHYEQYF.

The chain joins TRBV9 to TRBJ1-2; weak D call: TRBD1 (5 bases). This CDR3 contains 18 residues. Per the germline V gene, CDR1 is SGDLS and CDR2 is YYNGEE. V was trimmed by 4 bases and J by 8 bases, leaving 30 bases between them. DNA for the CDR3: TGTGCCAGCAGCCACGACTTTCCGACGGGGACCGACAGACGGGGCTACACCTTC. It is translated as CASSHDFPTGTDRRGYTF.

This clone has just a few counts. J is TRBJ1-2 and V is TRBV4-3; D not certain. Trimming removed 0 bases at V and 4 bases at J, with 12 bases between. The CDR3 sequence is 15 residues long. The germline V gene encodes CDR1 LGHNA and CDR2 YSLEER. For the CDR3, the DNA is TGCGCCAGCAGCCAAGAAGGCCCCTTCGGCTATGGCTACACCTTC. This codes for CASSQEGPFGYGYTF.

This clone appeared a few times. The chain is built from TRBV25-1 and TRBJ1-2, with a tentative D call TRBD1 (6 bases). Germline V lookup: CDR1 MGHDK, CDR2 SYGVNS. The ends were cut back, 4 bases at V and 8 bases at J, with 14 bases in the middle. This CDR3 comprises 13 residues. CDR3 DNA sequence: TGTGCCAGCAGTGCACAAGACAGGCTCGGCTACACCTTC. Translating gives CASSAQDRLGYTF.

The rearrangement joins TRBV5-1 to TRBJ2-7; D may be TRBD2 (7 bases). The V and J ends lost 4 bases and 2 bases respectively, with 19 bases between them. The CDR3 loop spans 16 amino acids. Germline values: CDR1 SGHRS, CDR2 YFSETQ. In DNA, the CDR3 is TGCGCCAGCAGCCCCCGGGCCGCCGGGGGGCCCTACGAGCAGTACTTC. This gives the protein CASSPRAAGGPYEQYF.

The CDR3 bases are TGCGCCAGCAGCCCGGGACAGGGGACCGGGGCCAACGTCCTGACTTTC. It is translated as CASSPGQGTGANVLTF. The gene calls are TRBV5-1 and TRBJ2-6; the match to TRBD1 covers 10 bases. V gave up 4 bases and J gave up 4 bases; unmatched junction bases: 5. The CDR3 contains 16 residues. Germline CDR1 reads SGHRS; CDR2 reads YFSETQ.

CDR3 sequence: CAWSSPGTGFWTGELFF. Here the CDR3 DNA reads TGTGCCTGGAGCTCTCCCGGGACAGGGTTTTGGACCGGGGAGCTGTTTTTT. The J gene is TRBJ2-2, the V gene TRBV30; 9 nucleotides match TRBD1. The CDR3 covers 17 residues. Trimming removed 3 bases from V and 5 bases from J; junction bases left unmatched: 13. The V gene's germline CDR1 is GTSNPN and CDR2 SVGIG (reference sequence).

The CDR3 spells CSVDHRGTGEQETQYF. In DNA, the CDR3 is TGCAGCGTTGACCACCGTGGGACAGGGGAACAAGAGACCCAGTACTTC. The V call is TRBV29-1, the J call TRBJ2-5; TRBD1 matches 10 bases. The CDR3 runs to 16 residues. V trimming: 3 bases; J trimming: 2 bases; junction bases outside the gene matches: 9. Germline CDR1 SQVTM, CDR2 ANQGSEA.

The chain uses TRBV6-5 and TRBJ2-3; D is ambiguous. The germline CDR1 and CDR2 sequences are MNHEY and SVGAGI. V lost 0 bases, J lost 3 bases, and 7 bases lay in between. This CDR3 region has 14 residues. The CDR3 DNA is TGTGCCAGCAGTTACTCGCCAGTGACAGATACGCAGTATTTT. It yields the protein CASSYSPVTDTQYF.

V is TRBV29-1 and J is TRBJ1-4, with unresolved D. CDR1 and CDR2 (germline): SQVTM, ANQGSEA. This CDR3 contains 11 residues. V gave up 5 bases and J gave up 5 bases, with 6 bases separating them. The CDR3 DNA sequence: TGCAGCGTTCGGCAGAATGAAAAACTGTTTTTT. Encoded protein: CSVRQNEKLFF.

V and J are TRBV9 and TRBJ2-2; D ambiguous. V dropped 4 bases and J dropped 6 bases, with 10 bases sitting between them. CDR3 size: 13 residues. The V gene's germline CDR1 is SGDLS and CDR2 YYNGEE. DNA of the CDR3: TGTGCCAGCAGCACGGACCTGCCCGGGGAGCTGTTTTTT. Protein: CASSTDLPGELFF.

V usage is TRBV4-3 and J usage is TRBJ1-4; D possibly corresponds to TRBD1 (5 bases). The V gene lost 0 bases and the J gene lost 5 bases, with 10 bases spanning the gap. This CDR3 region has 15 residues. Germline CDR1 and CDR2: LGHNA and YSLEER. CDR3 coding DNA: TGCGCCAGCAGCCAAGAAGCGGGGCGGAATGAAAAACTGTTTTTT. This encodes CASSQEAGRNEKLFF.

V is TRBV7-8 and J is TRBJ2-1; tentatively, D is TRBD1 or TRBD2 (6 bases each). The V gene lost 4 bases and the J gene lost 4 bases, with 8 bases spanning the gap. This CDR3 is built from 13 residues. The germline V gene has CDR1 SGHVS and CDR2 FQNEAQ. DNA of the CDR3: TGTGCCAGCAGCTCGGGGGCTTACAATGAGCAGTTCTTC. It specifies CASSSGAYNEQFF.

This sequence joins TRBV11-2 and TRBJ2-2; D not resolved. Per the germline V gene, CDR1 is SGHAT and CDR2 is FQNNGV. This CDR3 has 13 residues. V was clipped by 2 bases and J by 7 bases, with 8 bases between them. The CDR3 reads CASSLLRIGELFF. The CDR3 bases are TGTGCCAGCAGCTTATTACGGATCGGGGAGCTGTTTTTT. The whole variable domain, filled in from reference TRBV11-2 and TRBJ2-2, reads EAGVAQSPRYKIIEKRQSVAFWCNPISGHATLYWYQQILGQGPKLLIQFQNNGVVDDSQLPKDRFSAERLKGVDSTLKIQPAKLEDSAVYLCASSLLRIGELFFGEGSRLTVL.

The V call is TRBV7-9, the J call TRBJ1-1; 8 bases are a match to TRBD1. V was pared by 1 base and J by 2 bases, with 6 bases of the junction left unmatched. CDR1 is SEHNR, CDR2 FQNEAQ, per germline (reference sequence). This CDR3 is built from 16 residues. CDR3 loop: CASSLGGDRPNTEAFF. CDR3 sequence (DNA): TGTGCCAGCAGCTTAGGAGGGGACAGGCCCAACACTGAAGCTTTCTTT.

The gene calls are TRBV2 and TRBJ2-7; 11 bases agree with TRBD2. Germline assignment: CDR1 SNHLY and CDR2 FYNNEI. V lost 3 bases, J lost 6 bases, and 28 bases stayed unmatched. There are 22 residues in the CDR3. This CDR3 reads CASSDPVPSFSGGAPSTSEQYF. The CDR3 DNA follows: TGTGCCAGCAGTGATCCTGTCCCCTCCTTTAGCGGGGGGGCCCCCTCAACCAGCGAGCAGTACTTC.

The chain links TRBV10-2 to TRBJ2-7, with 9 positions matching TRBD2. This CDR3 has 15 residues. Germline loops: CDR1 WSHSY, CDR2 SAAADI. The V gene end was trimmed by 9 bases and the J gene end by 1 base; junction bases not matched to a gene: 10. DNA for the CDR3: TGCGCCAGTTCTCAAAGCGGGGGGAGTTCCTACGAGCAGTACTTC. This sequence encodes CASSQSGGSSYEQYF.

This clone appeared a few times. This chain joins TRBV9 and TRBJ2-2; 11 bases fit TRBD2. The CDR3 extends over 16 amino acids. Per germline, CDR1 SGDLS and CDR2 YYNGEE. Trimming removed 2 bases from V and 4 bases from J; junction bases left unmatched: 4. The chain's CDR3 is CASSVPTSGGTGELFF. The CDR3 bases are TGTGCCAGCAGCGTCCCAACTAGCGGGGGCACCGGGGAGCTGTTTTTT.

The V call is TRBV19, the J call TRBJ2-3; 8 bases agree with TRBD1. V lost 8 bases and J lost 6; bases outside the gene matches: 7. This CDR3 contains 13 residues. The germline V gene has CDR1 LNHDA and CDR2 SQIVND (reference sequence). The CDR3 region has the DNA TGTGCCAGTTCGGACAGGGTCTTGGATACGCAGTATTTT. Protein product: CASSDRVLDTQYF.

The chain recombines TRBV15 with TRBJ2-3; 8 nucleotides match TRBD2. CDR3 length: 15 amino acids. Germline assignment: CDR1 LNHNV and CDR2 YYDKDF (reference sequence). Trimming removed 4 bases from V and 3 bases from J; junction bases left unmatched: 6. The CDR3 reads CATSIGSGATDTQYF. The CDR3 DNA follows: TGTGCCACCAGCATCGGTAGCGGGGCGACAGATACGCAGTATTTT.

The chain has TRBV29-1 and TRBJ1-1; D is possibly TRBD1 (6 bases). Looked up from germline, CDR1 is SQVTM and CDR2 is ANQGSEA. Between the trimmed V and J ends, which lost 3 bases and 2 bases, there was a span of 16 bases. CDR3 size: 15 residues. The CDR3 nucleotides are TGCAGCGTTGATTTGGGAAACAGGGCAAACACTGAAGCTTTCTTT. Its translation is CSVDLGNRANTEAFF.